This TCR beta chain was captured in a study of blood T cell repertoires in COVID-19. Overall study context: From T cells, B-cell-depleted T cells, or PBMCs came the material, which was cDNA or gDNA.

Details on this clone: The identical CDR3 is also encoded by other nucleotide sequences in the sample.

Original processing notes: The authors estimated nucleated cell counts from reference gene primer amplification. Assay: immunoSEQ multiplex PCR; the TCRdb copy retains only in-frame clones and omits some. That table supplies the V and J calls and clone size; D and trimming were determined from the DNA. Among fewer than 250,000 clones, just over 85% were seen once, and the ten largest hold 3% to 4%. V dropped 4 bases and J dropped 4; count of bases not matched to a gene: 0. Germline loops: CDR1 SQVTM, CDR2 ANQGSEA. This CDR3 is 11 amino acids long. Participants were aged roughly 18 to 100 years from more than 20 US areas.

The sample consisted of PBMCs or T cells enriched from blood (not recorded which). V is TRBV29-1 and J is TRBJ1-1, with TRBD1 matching over 7 bases. This sequence originates from a middle-aged woman with acute COVID-19. The CDR3 loop is CSVGQGTEAFF. As DNA, the CDR3 is TGCAGCGTTGGACAGGGCACTGAAGCTTTCTTT.